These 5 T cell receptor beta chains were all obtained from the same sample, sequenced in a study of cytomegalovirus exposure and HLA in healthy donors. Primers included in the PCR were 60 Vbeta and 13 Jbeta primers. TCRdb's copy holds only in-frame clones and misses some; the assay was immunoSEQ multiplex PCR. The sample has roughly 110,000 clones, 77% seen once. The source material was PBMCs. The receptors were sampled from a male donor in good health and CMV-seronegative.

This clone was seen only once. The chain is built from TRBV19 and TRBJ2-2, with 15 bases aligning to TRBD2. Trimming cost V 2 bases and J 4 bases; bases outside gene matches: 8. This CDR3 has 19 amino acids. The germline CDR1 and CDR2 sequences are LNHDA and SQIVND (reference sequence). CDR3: CASSIQGLAGGPGTGELFF. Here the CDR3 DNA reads TGTGCCAGTAGTATACAAGGACTAGCGGGAGGGCCGGGCACCGGGGAGCTGTTTTTT. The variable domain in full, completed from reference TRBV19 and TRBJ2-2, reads DGGITQSPKYLFRKEGQNVTLSCEQNLNHDAMYWYRQDPGQGLRLIYYSQIVNDFQKGDIAEGYSVSREKKESFPLTVTSAQKNPTAFYLCASSIQGLAGGPGTGELFFGEGSRLTVL.

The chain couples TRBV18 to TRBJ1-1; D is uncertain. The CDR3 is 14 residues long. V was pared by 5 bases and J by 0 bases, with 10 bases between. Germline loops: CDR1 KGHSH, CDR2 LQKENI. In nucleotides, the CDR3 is TGTGCCAGCTCATCGGGAGTTCTGAACACTGAAGCTTTCTTT. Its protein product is CASSSGVLNTEAFF.

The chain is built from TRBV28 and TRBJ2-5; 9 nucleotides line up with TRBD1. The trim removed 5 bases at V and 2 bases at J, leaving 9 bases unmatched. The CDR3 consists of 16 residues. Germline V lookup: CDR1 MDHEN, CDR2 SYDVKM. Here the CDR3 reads CASSETGTGRQETQYF. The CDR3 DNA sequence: TGTGCCAGCAGTGAAACCGGGACAGGGCGACAAGAGACCCAGTACTTC.

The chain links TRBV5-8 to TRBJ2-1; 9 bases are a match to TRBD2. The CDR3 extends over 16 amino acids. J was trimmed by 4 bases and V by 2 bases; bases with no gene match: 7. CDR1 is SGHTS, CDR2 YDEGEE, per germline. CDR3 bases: TGTGCCAGCAGCTTCTTACTAGCGGGTTTATACAATGAGCAGTTCTTC. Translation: CASSFLLAGLYNEQFF. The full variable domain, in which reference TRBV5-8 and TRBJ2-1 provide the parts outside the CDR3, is EAGVTQSPTHLIKTRGQQATLRCSPISGHTSVYWYQQALGLGLQFLLWYDEGEERNRGNFPPRFSGRQFPNYSSELNVNALELEDSALYLCASSFLLAGLYNEQFFGPGTRLTVL.

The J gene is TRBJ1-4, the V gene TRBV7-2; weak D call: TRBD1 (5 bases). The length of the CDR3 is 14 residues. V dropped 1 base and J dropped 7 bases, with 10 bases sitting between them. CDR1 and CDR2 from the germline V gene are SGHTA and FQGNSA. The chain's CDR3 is CASSLGRGGEKLFF. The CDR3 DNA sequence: TGTGCCAGCAGCTTAGGTAGGGGTGGTGAAAAACTGTTTTTT.